The sequence of this TCR beta chain was determined in a study of CD8 T cells in Susac syndrome. Reverse transcription of roughly 0.45 to 1 ug RNA was performed with random hexamers. TCRdb reanalysed the immunoSEQ multiplex PCR reads using MiXCR and keeps one entry per CDR3 protein. The data show about 140,000 distinct CDR3 sequences, 95% seen once. The CDR3 runs 13 residues. V was pared by 6 bases and J by 2 bases, with 14 bases between. Per germline, CDR1 DFQATT and CDR2 SNEGSKA (reference sequence). Sequenced material: CD4+ T cells from PBMCs. The chain uses TRBV20-1 and TRBJ2-7; D possibly matches TRBD1 or TRBD2 (7 bases each). The origin of this receptor is a human donor with Susac syndrome. CDR3 loop: CSATQGGTYEQYF. CDR3 in DNA: TGCAGTGCAACGCAGGGGGGGACCTACGAGCAGTACTTC.